Included here is one T cell receptor (beta chain) sequence, with context. CDR3 length: 16 amino acids. J gave up 6 bases and V 2 bases, and 11 bases lay outside the gene matches. Per the germline V gene, CDR1 is GTSNPN and CDR2 is SVGIG (reference sequence). The data originate from a study of OX40 agonist ivuxolimab in advanced cancers. Study-wide context: Every 2 weeks, ivuxolimab was infused into the patients intravenously at between 0.01 and 10 mg/kg. Males comprised 82.7% of the group, whose mean age was approximately 60 years (range about 23 to 80). Earlier treatment with anti-PD-1, anti-PD-L1 or anti-CTLA-4 was permitted, and around 36% had received some. One hepatocellular carcinoma and two cutaneous melanoma patients partially responded.

Produced via immunoSEQ multiplex PCR; TCRdb's table is partial and in-frame only. The sample carries roughly 67,000 clones, around 87% recorded once. V usage is TRBV30 and J usage is TRBJ2-1; 9 nucleotides agree with TRBD2. Sequencing was performed on CD4+ or CD8+ T cells sorted from blood, taken in a trial of the OX40 agonist ivuxolimab. The sequence derives from an adult with an advanced solid tumor such as melanoma, head and neck, liver or kidney cancer. DNA for the CDR3: TGTGCCTGGAGTACCCATAGCGGGAGTCAGTTCAATGAGCAGTTCTTC. Protein product: CAWSTHSGSQFNEQFF.